This T cell receptor beta chain was profiled in a study of T cells after yellow fever vaccination. The study, taken as a whole, reports: Subsequent booster samples again held most clones from primary vaccination (96% CD4, about 90% CD8).

Germline-derived CDR1 and CDR2 are MNHEY and SVGAGI. The CDR3 has 15 residues. V was pared by 4 bases and J by 8 bases, with 7 bases of the junction left unmatched. One entry per CDR3 protein, called by TCRdb with MiXCR from the 5' RACE reads. The table records more than 200,000 distinct CDR3 sequences, about 3.7% of them present only once. Ten or more counts support this clonotype. Its specificity is unknown. The sequencing used PBMCs, collected 15 days after the yellow fever booster vaccination. V gene TRBV6-5 combines with J gene TRBJ1-6; TRBD1 matches at 8 bases. This sequence was found in a man between 18 and 29 years old who received the YFV17D yellow fever vaccine. The CDR3 DNA follows: TGTGCCAGCAGTTTGCCAGGGGGCACGTATTCACCCCTCCACTTT. This encodes CASSLPGGTYSPLHF.